This passage covers 26 T cell receptor beta chains from one sample sequenced in a study of blood T cell repertoires in COVID-19. The protocol was immunoSEQ multiplex PCR, while the TCRdb copy is restricted to in-frame clones and leaves out a portion. The sample yields 200,000 to 250,000 clones, roughly 75% seen once. The sequencing sample was made of peripheral blood. All receptors come from a woman in her seventies with acute or convalescent COVID-19.

This chain links TRBV10-1 with TRBJ2-3, with TRBD1 identical over 7 bases. Germline CDR1 and CDR2: WNHNN and SYGVQD (reference sequence). The V segment lost 4 bases and the J segment 2 bases; nucleotides outside the gene matches: 3. The CDR3 is made up of 14 amino acids. The CDR3 loop is CASSGGTDTDTQYF. The CDR3 DNA sequence: TGCGCCAGCAGTGGGGGGACAGACACAGATACGCAGTATTTT.

This clone was seen only a few times. The V call is TRBV7-2, the J call TRBJ2-2, with 7 positions matching TRBD1. The V gene end was trimmed by 2 bases and the J gene end by 3 bases; junction bases not matched to a gene: 9. Per germline, CDR1 SGHTA and CDR2 FQGNSA. This CDR3 has 17 residues. The CDR3 reads CASSLTLRQGHTGELFF. Here the CDR3 DNA reads TGTGCCAGCAGCTTAACTCTCCGACAGGGCCACACCGGGGAGCTGTTTTTT.

The chain combines TRBV10-1 with TRBJ1-1; D ambiguous. This CDR3 is 16 amino acids long. The ends were cut back, 0 bases at V and 1 base at J, with 12 bases in the middle. Per germline, CDR1 WNHNN and CDR2 SYGVQD (reference sequence). DNA of the CDR3: TGCGCCAGCAGTGAGTCGAATCCTGGAGGGAACACTGAAGCTTTCTTT. It yields the protein CASSESNPGGNTEAFF.

This clone was seen a single time. The chain couples TRBV7-8 to TRBJ1-1; TRBD1 matches 7 bases. This CDR3 has 14 amino acids. Germline CDR1 and CDR2: SGHVS and FQNEAQ. Trimming at V came to 6 bases and at J to 0 bases, leaving 4 bases not matched to a gene. The CDR3 here is CASRGTGVNTEAFF. The CDR3 coding sequence is TGTGCCAGCAGAGGAACAGGGGTGAACACTGAAGCTTTCTTT.

The gene calls are TRBV4-1 and TRBJ2-7; 8 bases are shared with TRBD2. CDR1 is MGHRA, CDR2 YSYEKL, per germline. The trim removed 2 bases at V and 4 bases at J, leaving 16 bases unmatched. This CDR3 is built from 18 residues. CDR3 amino acids: CASSQPEGRSGGRYEQYF. The CDR3 region has the DNA TGCGCCAGCAGCCAACCCGAGGGGAGGAGCGGGGGTAGGTACGAGCAGTACTTC.

The chain is built from TRBV5-8 and TRBJ1-6; D uncertain. CDR1 is SGHTS and CDR2 is YDEGEE in the germline V gene. Trimming took off 0 bases at V and 0 bases at J, with 7 bases between the two ends. This CDR3 comprises 16 residues. CDR3 loop: CASSLGGSSYNSPLHF. DNA for the CDR3: TGTGCCAGCAGCTTGGGTGGGAGCTCCTATAATTCACCCCTCCACTTT. Looking up the rest from reference TRBV5-8 and TRBJ1-6 gives the full variable domain: EAGVTQSPTHLIKTRGQQATLRCSPISGHTSVYWYQQALGLGLQFLLWYDEGEERNRGNFPPRFSGRQFPNYSSELNVNALELEDSALYLCASSLGGSSYNSPLHFGNGTRLTVT.

This clone was observed a few times. The V call is TRBV6-5, the J call TRBJ2-1, with a possible D match to TRBD1 (6 bases). Looked up from germline, CDR1 is MNHEY and CDR2 is SVGAGI. CDR3 length: 16 residues. The germline V and J ends were trimmed by 2 bases and 0 bases, with 11 bases remaining between them. The chain's CDR3 is CASSYGTPSSYNEQFF. CDR3 coding DNA: TGTGCCAGCAGTTACGGGACACCTAGCTCCTACAATGAGCAGTTCTTC.

There are a few counts of this clone. This rearrangement joins TRBV6-5 to TRBJ1-3, with 7 bases lining up with TRBD1. Germline V gene data show CDR1 as MNHEY and CDR2 as SVGAGI. The CDR3 has 13 amino acids. After removal of 10 bases from V and 4 bases from J, the junction contained 7 bases not matched to a gene. CDR3 residues: CATATGLGNTIYF. The CDR3, as DNA: TGTGCCACCGCGACAGGGCTAGGAAACACCATATATTTT.

The chain recombines TRBV3-1 (or the pseudogene TRBV3-2) with TRBJ1-6; weak D call: TRBD1 (5 bases). Trimming took 1 base from V and 10 from J, leaving 17 bases between them. This CDR3 has 16 residues. Germline V gene data show CDR1 as LGHDT and CDR2 as YNNKEL (reference sequence). CDR3 amino acids: CASSQAPPRGGSPLHF. CDR3 in DNA: TGTGCCAGCAGCCAAGCGCCGCCAAGGGGAGGATCACCCCTCCACTTT.

This chain links TRBV15 with TRBJ2-5; a weak D match, TRBD2 (5 bases). There are 16 residues in the CDR3. The germline V gene encodes CDR1 LNHNV and CDR2 YYDKDF (reference sequence). V was pared by 0 bases and J by 2 bases, with 13 bases between. CDR3 coding DNA: TGTGCCACCAGCAGAGATCGAGGGCAGGAGCAAGAGACCCAGTACTTC. The encoded protein is CATSRDRGQEQETQYF.

The gene calls are TRBV5-1 and TRBJ1-1; D gene uncertain. This CDR3 comprises 12 residues. Trimming left V 7 bases short and J 1 base short, with 8 bases between. Germline V lookup: CDR1 SGHRS, CDR2 YFSETQ. The DNA of the CDR3 is TGCGCCAGCGCTACGGGGAACACTGAAGCTTTCTTT. It encodes CASATGNTEAFF.

Concerning this clone: The sample has other DNA sequences that encode this CDR3 too. The chain carries TRBV6-4 and TRBJ2-3; a weak D match, TRBD1 (5 bases). V was cut by 3 bases and J by 2 bases, with 9 bases left in between. The CDR3 is 14 amino acids. Germline V CDR1 and CDR2: MRHNA, SNTAGT. The CDR3 spells CASSEQAYTDTQYF. Written as DNA, the CDR3 is TGTGCCAGCAGTGAACAGGCTTACACAGATACGCAGTATTTT.

The chain carries TRBV30 and TRBJ1-1; D remains unclear. Germline V gene lookup returns CDR1 GTSNPN and CDR2 SVGIG (reference sequence). Trimming pared 2 bases from V and 4 bases from J, leaving 8 bases between. The length of the CDR3 is 12 residues. The CDR3, as DNA: TGTGCCTGGAGTCTTGGAGGCACTGAAGCTTTCTTT. Its protein product is CAWSLGGTEAFF.

The chain combines TRBV5-1 with TRBJ1-6, with a tentative D call TRBD1 (6 bases). Trimming cost V 4 bases and J 5 bases, with 13 bases left between them. There are 15 residues in the CDR3. Germline CDR1 is SGHRS and CDR2 is YFSETQ. CDR3 nucleotides: TGCGCCAGCAGCGTAGGGACACAGCATAATTCACCCCTCCACTTT. Translating gives CASSVGTQHNSPLHF.

This sequence joins TRBV24-1 and TRBJ2-5, with 8 bases identical to TRBD1. Germline CDR1 and CDR2: KGHDR and SFDVKD. The trim removed 3 bases at V and 3 bases at J, leaving 5 bases unmatched. The CDR3 is made up of 15 amino acids. The CDR3, as DNA: TGTGCCACCAGTGATCCAGGGGGCGGTGAAGAGACCCAGTACTTC. It codes for CATSDPGGGEETQYF.

The rearrangement links TRBV6-5 to TRBJ1-6; D possibly corresponds to TRBD1 (5 bases). Germline V lookup: CDR1 MNHEY, CDR2 SVGAGI. This CDR3 has 15 amino acids. The V end was cut by 7 bases, the J end by 2 bases, with 12 bases between. The CDR3 sequence: CASKTQGTYNSPLHF. As DNA, the CDR3 is TGTGCCAGCAAAACGCAGGGTACCTATAATTCACCCCTCCACTTT.

This clone was seen more than once but under ten times. This chain joins TRBV7-9 and TRBJ2-3; TRBD1 agrees at 7 bases. This CDR3 contains 14 residues. V was pared by 6 bases and J by 3 bases, with 6 bases of the junction left unmatched. Germline V lookup: CDR1 SEHNR, CDR2 FQNEAQ (reference sequence). The CDR3 coding sequence is TGTGCCAGCAGGCCGAGGGGGCAGACAGATACGCAGTATTTT. Amino acid sequence: CASRPRGQTDTQYF.

The rearrangement links TRBV6-5 to TRBJ2-1, with D tentatively TRBD2 (5 bases). The CDR3 is 15 residues long. V was cut by 3 bases and J by 9 bases, with 18 bases left in between. The V gene's germline CDR1 is MNHEY and CDR2 SVGAGI. CDR3 region: CASSYIMPSRVEQFF. Written as DNA, the CDR3 is TGTGCCAGCAGTTATATTATGCCTAGCCGGGTTGAGCAGTTCTTC.

V is TRBV24-1 and J is TRBJ2-5; TRBD2 matches 8 bases. The V gene's germline CDR1 is KGHDR and CDR2 SFDVKD. The CDR3 runs 13 residues. The V and J ends lost 7 bases and 3 bases, in that order; junction bases with no gene match: 3. The CDR3 is CATSLSGEETQYF. As DNA, the CDR3 is TGTGCCACCAGCCTTAGCGGGGAAGAGACCCAGTACTTC.

The rearrangement uses TRBV11-2 and TRBJ2-5; D may be TRBD1 (6 bases). V shed 5 bases and J shed 0 bases, with 16 bases lying between them. The CDR3 loop spans 16 amino acids. Germline CDR1 reads SGHAT; CDR2 reads FQNNGV. CDR3 nucleotides: TGTGCCAGCAGCCAAAACAGGGCGTACCACCAAGAGACCCAGTACTTC. It yields the protein CASSQNRAYHQETQYF.

The genes are TRBV5-1 and TRBJ2-2, with D possibly matching TRBD1 (5 bases). Germline CDR1 and CDR2: SGHRS and YFSETQ. V lost 5 bases and J 1 base, leaving 9 bases between the germline ends. This CDR3 spans 14 amino acids. The CDR3 reads CASRARENTGELFF. In nucleotides, the CDR3 is TGCGCCAGCAGAGCCAGGGAGAACACCGGGGAGCTGTTTTTT.

The J gene is TRBJ2-1, the V gene TRBV11-3, with TRBD1 identical over 9 bases. The CDR3 runs 14 residues. Germline loops: CDR1 SGHNT, CDR2 YENEEA. J gave up 5 bases and V 5 bases, and 4 bases lay outside the gene matches. The DNA for the CDR3 is TGTGCCAGCAGCGCGGGACAGGGCAACAATGAGCAGTTCTTC. Translating it yields CASSAGQGNNEQFF. Combining the CDR3 with reference TRBV11-3 and TRBJ2-1 gives the whole variable domain EAGVVQSPRYKIIEKKQPVAFWCNPISGHNTLYWYLQNLGQGPELLIRYENEEAVDDSQLPKDRFSAERLKGVDSTLKIQPAELGDSAVYLCASSAGQGNNEQFFGPGTRLTVL.

This clone was observed a single time. The genes are TRBV4-1 and TRBJ1-6; TRBD1 matches at 11 bases. J was trimmed by 4 bases and V by 4 bases; bases with no gene match: 12. The CDR3 contains 19 residues. CDR1 MGHRA and CDR2 YSYEKL come from the germline V gene. For the CDR3, the DNA is TGCGCCAGCAGCCTTAAGGTGCGAGGACAGGGGGCTTATAATTCACCCCTCCACTTT. This encodes CASSLKVRGQGAYNSPLHF.

The chain has TRBV24-1 and TRBJ1-2; TRBD1 matches 8 bases. The V and J ends lost 4 bases and 3 bases, in that order; junction bases with no gene match: 6. The germline CDR1 and CDR2 sequences are KGHDR and SFDVKD. The CDR3 contains 15 residues. The CDR3 DNA is TGTGCCACCAGTGAGACAGGGGCGCGGGACTATGGCTACACCTTC. Its translation is CATSETGARDYGYTF.

This clone has just one count. The J gene is TRBJ1-6, the V gene TRBV6-6; 7 positions agree with TRBD1. Germline V gene lookup returns CDR1 MNHNY and CDR2 SVGAGI (reference sequence). V trimming: 9 bases; J trimming: 4 bases; junction bases outside the gene matches: 3. The CDR3 sequence is 13 residues long. This CDR3 is CARLQGYNSPLHF. CDR3 sequence (DNA): TGTGCCAGATTACAGGGGTATAATTCACCCCTCCACTTT.

The chain is built from TRBV11-3 and TRBJ1-5; 8 positions match TRBD1. The CDR3 has 17 amino acids. V was clipped by 6 bases and J by 2 bases; unmatched bases: 12. CDR1 is SGHNT, CDR2 YENEEA, per germline. This chain's CDR3 is CASRGRQGASRNQPQHF. CDR3 DNA: TGTGCCAGCAGAGGACGGCAGGGGGCGTCCCGCAATCAGCCCCAGCATTTT.